Listed below are T cell receptor beta chains from one sample, sequenced in a study of T cells in Graves' hyperthyroidism and ophthalmopathy. Each CDR3 protein is one row after TCRdb ran MiXCR on the multiplex PCR reads. The data contain roughly 700,000 distinct CDR3 sequences, around 13% of them singletons. The sequencing input was blood. The receptor source for this set is a woman aged 18 to 35 with Graves' hyperthyroidism. Both conserved end residues are part of each CDR3. Fields, in order: J gene, D gene, clone size, V gene, CDR3 length, CDR3 protein. D genes are given only for firm matches. Clone size, where shown, is once, few, many, or a class for clones that have expanded.

TRBJ2-4 TRBD1 few TRBV18 14 CASSPGQVKGIQYF
TRBJ2-1 NA few TRBV6-2/TRBV6-3 13 CASKVGTYNEQFF
TRBJ2-1 TRBD2 many TRBV11-2 18 CASSGDRGLAGYYNEQFF
TRBJ2-2 TRBD2 NA TRBV4-3 16 CASSQGTSPNTGELFF
TRBJ1-4 TRBD1 NA TRBV28 17 CASSSTLHGDSYEKLFF
TRBJ1-1 NA few TRBV7-8 18 CASSLPPGYRGTNTEAFF
TRBJ1-1 NA many TRBV6-1 15 CASSYYSNMNTEAFF
TRBJ2-7 TRBD2 few TRBV20-1 15 CSARSSGRAGYEQYF
TRBJ2-5 NA NA TRBV27 15 CASSRLDSAGETQYF
TRBJ2-7 NA many TRBV5-1 14 CASSNDGRNYEQYF
TRBJ2-5 TRBD2 many TRBV7-9 16 CASSLGLAGGQETQYF
TRBJ2-3 TRBD2 many TRBV20-1 15 CSAILTSGRGDTQYF
TRBJ2-1 NA NA TRBV19 14 CASSLGYRRDEQFF
TRBJ1-1 NA many TRBV27 14 CASSLSGDGTEAFF
TRBJ2-1 TRBD2 many TRBV19 17 CASSVLAGTSSYNEQFF
TRBJ2-7 NA NA TRBV14 13 CASGRLFSYEQYF